What follows are 14 T cell receptor beta chains derived from one specimen sequenced in a study of T cells after yellow fever vaccination (dated by TCRdb to the late 2010s). Library generation was performed with 5' RACE. This sample was sequenced with an Illumina HiSeq 2500. The public reads were reprocessed in TCRdb via fastp at Q25 and MiXCR, keeping in-frame beta chains. Records with the same CDR3 protein are collapsed into one entry carrying the most frequent genes and DNA. The sample table records approximately 300,000 distinct CDR3 sequences; 10% to 15% of these occur just once. Roughly 0.5% of the sample goes to the ten largest clones. The sample's treatment or condition, from its label and the paper: live attenuated yellow fever vaccine strain. The sample here was CD4+ T cells sorted from PBMCs, taken 45 days after the yellow fever booster vaccination. Source of these receptors: a man aged 30 to 39 who received the YFV17D yellow fever vaccine.

This clonotype appeared a few times. Mismatch with germline at one junction end may stem from a read error. The chain employs TRBV27 and TRBJ2-7; tentatively, D is TRBD1 or TRBD2 (5 bases each). Germline CDR1 MNHEY, CDR2 SMNVEV (reference sequence). This CDR3 is 14 amino acids long. This chain's CDR3 is CSSAGGASSYEQYF. The DNA for the CDR3 is TGTTCCAGCGCGGGTGGGGCGAGCTCCTACGAGCAGTACTTC.

This clonotype was observed a handful of times. J is TRBJ1-6 and V is TRBV15, with TRBD1 as a possible D gene (5 bases). This CDR3 has 13 residues. Germline values: CDR1 LNHNV, CDR2 YYDKDF (reference sequence). Deletions cut 1 base from V and 9 bases from J, with 7 bases between. CDR3 in DNA: TGTGCCACCAGCAGAGTTGGGGGTTCACCCCTCCACTTT. The encoded protein is CATSRVGGSPLHF.

This clonotype was seen more than once but under ten times. The chain carries TRBV7-6 and TRBJ2-5; maybe TRBD2 (5 bases). CDR3 length equals 13 residues. The germline V gene encodes CDR1 SGHVS and CDR2 FNYEAQ. The ends were cut back, 5 bases at V and 5 bases at J, with 12 bases in the middle. CDR3 residues: CASSRRVAETQYF. The CDR3 DNA sequence: TGTGCCAGCAGCCGGCGCGTAGCGGAGACCCAGTACTTC.

The chain recombines TRBV20-1 with TRBJ1-6; D ambiguous. Per the germline V gene, CDR1 is DFQATT and CDR2 is SNEGSKA (reference sequence). The length of the CDR3 is 12 residues. The V end lost 4 bases, the J end lost 7 bases, and 8 bases lay between the germline ends. For the CDR3, the DNA is TGCAGTGCTATGGGTTTGAATTCACCCCTCCACTTT. Protein sequence: CSAMGLNSPLHF.

This clonotype has a handful of counts. The rearrangement links TRBV2 to TRBJ2-7, with 7 bases lining up with TRBD1. This CDR3 has 15 amino acids. Losses at the gene ends were 6 bases for V and 4 bases for J; bases not matched to a gene: 12. CDR1 and CDR2 (germline): SNHLY, FYNNEI. The CDR3 is CASSPQTGLAYEQYF. The CDR3 nucleotides are TGTGCCAGCAGCCCTCAGACAGGGCTGGCGTACGAGCAGTACTTC.

This clonotype was found a few times. The chain recombines TRBV29-1 with TRBJ2-6; 7 bases fit TRBD1. The CDR3 sequence is 17 residues long. The V gene end was trimmed by 5 bases and the J gene end by 0 bases; junction bases not matched to a gene: 10. Germline V gene sequence: CDR1 SQVTM, CDR2 ANQGSEA. CDR3 amino acids: CSVSIGQVVSGANVLTF. DNA for the CDR3: TGCAGCGTTTCCATAGGACAGGTAGTCTCTGGGGCCAACGTCCTGACTTTC.

This clonotype was seen once. The rearrangement uses TRBV11-3 and TRBJ1-6; D is unresolved. CDR1 is SGHNT and CDR2 is YENEEA in the germline V gene. This CDR3 is 13 amino acids long. The ends were cut back, 0 bases at V and 10 bases at J, with 7 bases in the middle. The CDR3 loop is CASSLDPSSPLHF. For the CDR3, the DNA is TGTGCCAGCAGCTTAGACCCCTCGTCACCCCTCCACTTT.

The V and J genes are TRBV6-2 or TRBV6-3 and TRBJ1-2; D ambiguous. CDR1 and CDR2 from the germline V gene are MNHEY and SVGEGT. The CDR3 extends over 14 amino acids. V lost 4 bases and J 3 bases, leaving 12 bases between the germline ends. The CDR3 region is CASSLQREYYGYTF. For the CDR3, the DNA is TGTGCCAGCAGTTTACAACGGGAATACTATGGCTACACCTTC.

The chain has TRBV29-1 and TRBJ1-1; perhaps TRBD1 as D (5 bases). Deletions cut 7 bases from V and 6 bases from J, with 12 bases between. The CDR3 covers 11 residues. Germline V gene lookup returns CDR1 SQVTM and CDR2 ANQGSEA. This CDR3 is CSAVAGPEAFF. The DNA for the CDR3 is TGCAGCGCCGTCGCGGGGCCTGAAGCTTTCTTT.

The genes are TRBV5-4 and TRBJ2-1; tentative D call: TRBD2 (6 bases). Trimming stripped 2 bases from V and 0 bases from J, with 12 bases between. The CDR3 sequence is 16 residues long. The germline V gene encodes CDR1 SGHNT and CDR2 YYREEE (reference sequence). CDR3 nucleotide sequence: TGTGCCAGCAGCTTTCGGGCGGGGAGCTCCTACAATGAGCAGTTCTTC. Its translation: CASSFRAGSSYNEQFF.

V gene TRBV5-4 combines with J gene TRBJ2-1; 11 bases line up with TRBD2. Germline V gives CDR1 SGHNT, CDR2 YYREEE (reference sequence). Trimming at V came to 6 bases and at J to 2 bases, leaving 7 bases not matched to a gene. The CDR3 runs 16 residues. The CDR3 region is CASTLTSGNAYNEQFF. In DNA form, the CDR3 reads TGTGCCAGCACCCTGACTAGCGGGAATGCCTACAATGAGCAGTTCTTC.

This clonotype was detected only a few times. V and J are TRBV5-1 and TRBJ2-1; TRBD2 is a possible D gene (6 bases). V dropped 4 bases and J dropped 5 bases, with 19 bases sitting between them. The CDR3 length is 16 residues. Germline V gene lookup returns CDR1 SGHRS and CDR2 YFSETQ. The CDR3 region is CASSPLGLAYNNEQFF. CDR3 sequence (DNA): TGCGCCAGCAGCCCCCTGGGGCTAGCGTACAACAATGAGCAGTTCTTC.

The chain uses TRBV14 and TRBJ2-7; no clear D gene. Germline V gene sequence: CDR1 SGHDN, CDR2 FVKESK. The CDR3 has 13 residues. In DNA, the CDR3 is TGTGCCAGCAGCCAAGATAGAGGCACCTTCCCGGTTGTC. Residues: CASSQDRGTFPVV.

This clonotype was seen a few times. The chain links TRBV2 to TRBJ2-7, with TRBD1 as a possible D gene (6 bases). The CDR3 has 14 residues. The V end lost 4 bases, the J end lost 4 bases, and 14 bases lay between the germline ends. Germline CDR1 SNHLY, CDR2 FYNNEI. CDR3 protein: CASSGMGAPYEQYF. CDR3 nucleotide sequence: TGTGCCAGCAGTGGAATGGGGGCTCCTTACGAGCAGTACTTC.